This TCR beta chain was obtained from a study of cytomegalovirus exposure and HLA in healthy donors. Study outcomes and limitations: Later analysis demonstrated an association between a missense DCLRE1C variant and TCR beta V- and J-gene trimming. Later analysis suggested links between common viral pathogens and several top significant clusters.

Concerning this clone: The antigen remains undetermined.

60 Vbeta and 13 Jbeta primers were used in PCR. Clones were sequenced by immunoSEQ multiplex PCR, and TCRdb holds only the in-frame ones, with some missing. The repertoire holds approximately 160,000 clones, with about 75% as singletons. This CDR3 has 14 residues. Per germline, CDR1 MNHEY and CDR2 SMNVEV (reference sequence). The trim removed 5 bases at V and 6 bases at J, leaving 9 bases unmatched. Donors showed nominal health when sampled, although they likely had unrecorded immune exposures. The chain combines TRBV27 with TRBJ2-7; TRBD1 aligns across 8 bases. The specimen was PBMCs. The source is a male donor in good health and CMV-seronegative. CDR3 DNA: TGTGCCAGCAGTCCCCATCCCACAGGGGGCGAGCAGTACTTC. Its protein product is CASSPHPTGGEQYF.